This T cell receptor (beta chain) originates from a study of blood T cell repertoires in COVID-19. Across the study: Material from acute and convalescent COVID-19 was sourced from the United States, Italy and Spain. PBMCs, B-cell-depleted T cells, or T cells provided the cDNA or gDNA that made up the material.

The table lists this clone with a few counts. Study processing details: For nucleated cells, counts were estimated from reference gene primer amplification. Here immunoSEQ multiplex PCR was the method, and the copy in TCRdb shows in-frame clones only, minus some. V and J calls and clone size come straight from that table; D and trimming were deduced from the DNA. This repertoire shows more than 200,000 clones, 70% to 90% found once; its top ten account for under 2%. Germline V gives CDR1 KGHSH, CDR2 LQKENI. The junction had 4 bases not matched to a gene; V was cut back by 3 bases and J by 6 bases. The CDR3 is 13 residues long.

Source material: peripheral blood. The genes are TRBV18 and TRBJ2-7; 8 positions agree with TRBD1. The sequence derives from a man in his thirties or forties with active or convalescent COVID-19. DNA for the CDR3: TGTGCCAGCTCACCCGTAGACAGGGGCGAGCAGTACTTC. Its translation: CASSPVDRGEQYF.